These 21 T cell receptor beta chains came from one sample sequenced in a study of cytomegalovirus exposure and HLA in healthy donors. A multiplex PCR was run with 60 Vbeta primers and 13 Jbeta primers. Measured with immunoSEQ multiplex PCR; TCRdb has only the in-frame clones, and not every one. The table has 150,000 or so clones, 80% to 85% seen once; the top ten hold roughly 4.5%. The sequenced sample consisted of PBMCs. These receptors all stem from a man aged 50 to 59 in good health and CMV-seropositive.

As concerns this clone: The junction and the germline gene differ at one end; a read error may be behind it. The rearrangement links TRBV7-7 to TRBJ2-5, with a weak D call TRBD2 (6 bases). The J call may be faulty, since TRBJ2-7 better matches the DNA end. The CDR3 spans 15 residues. Germline CDR1 and CDR2: SSHAT and FNYEAQ (reference sequence). The CDR3 region is CASSLEEGPPYEQYF. For the CDR3, the DNA is TGTGCTAGCAGCTTAGAGGAGGGGCCGCCCTACGAGCAGTACTTC.

Here the CDR3 DNA reads TGTGCCAGCAGCCAAGAATCGGGACAACCCTACGAGCAGTACTTC. This codes for CASSQESGQPYEQYF. This chain uses TRBV11-1 with TRBJ2-7, with D possibly being TRBD1 (6 bases). Germline CDR1 and CDR2: SGHAT and FQDESV (reference sequence). This CDR3 contains 15 residues. V was trimmed by 5 bases and J by 2 bases, leaving 16 bases between them.

The gene calls are TRBV11-2 and TRBJ1-4; a possible D gene is TRBD1 (5 bases). From germline, CDR1 is SGHAT and CDR2 FQNNGV. This CDR3 has 15 amino acids. V lost 2 bases and J lost 6, with 13 bases in between. The CDR3 loop is CASSLWEGRDEKLFF. The CDR3 DNA reads as TGTGCCAGCAGCTTATGGGAGGGGAGGGATGAAAAACTGTTTTTT.

The genes are TRBV19 and TRBJ1-2; D uncertain. The germline V and J ends were trimmed by 3 bases and 3 bases, with 5 bases remaining between them. CDR1 is LNHDA and CDR2 is SQIVND in the germline V gene (reference sequence). This CDR3 spans 12 amino acids. The CDR3 DNA reads TGTGCCAGTAGTATCTCGGACTATGGCTACACCTTC. Translating it yields CASSISDYGYTF.

Comment on this clone: Distinct nucleotide sequences in the sample also encode this CDR3. The chain links TRBV9 to TRBJ2-2, with D possibly being TRBD1 (7 bases). CDR1 and CDR2 (germline): SGDLS, YYNGEE. V was clipped by 5 bases and J by 6 bases, with 11 bases between them. The CDR3 is 13 amino acids. The CDR3 sequence: CASRTGEAGELFF. CDR3 nucleotide sequence: TGTGCCAGCAGAACAGGGGAGGCCGGGGAGCTGTTTTTT.

The V call is TRBV19, the J call TRBJ1-5; D ambiguous. The CDR3 sequence is 14 residues long. Trimming cost V 8 bases and J 0 bases, with 11 bases left between them. CDR1 is LNHDA, CDR2 SQIVND, per germline (reference sequence). The chain's CDR3 is CASSTENSNQPQHF. CDR3 DNA sequence: TGTGCCAGTTCAACAGAAAATAGCAATCAGCCCCAGCATTTT. Looking up the rest from reference TRBV19 and TRBJ1-5 gives the full variable domain: DGGITQSPKYLFRKEGQNVTLSCEQNLNHDAMYWYRQDPGQGLRLIYYSQIVNDFQKGDIAEGYSVSREKKESFPLTVTSAQKNPTAFYLCASSTENSNQPQHFGDGTRLSIL.

This chain uses TRBV5-1 with TRBJ1-1, with 7 bases matching TRBD1. This CDR3 spans 13 amino acids. Trimming removed 0 bases from V and 8 bases from J; junction bases left unmatched: 4. From germline, CDR1 is SGHRS and CDR2 YFSETQ. For the CDR3, the DNA is TGCGCCAGCAGCTTGGTTGTGGACAGGGAAGCTTTCTTT. This codes for CASSLVVDREAFF.

The genes are TRBV19 and TRBJ1-6, with D possibly matching TRBD1 (5 bases). Trimming pared 1 base from V and 0 bases from J, leaving 7 bases between. The CDR3 sequence is 16 residues long. Germline values: CDR1 LNHDA, CDR2 SQIVND (reference sequence). The CDR3 sequence is CASSIGQSSYNSPLHF. The CDR3 DNA is TGTGCCAGTAGTATAGGACAGAGCTCCTATAATTCACCCCTCCACTTT.

This clone was detected once. V gene TRBV29-1 combines with J gene TRBJ2-3; D may be TRBD1 (6 bases). The V gene's germline CDR1 is SQVTM and CDR2 ANQGSEA. CDR3 length: 16 residues. V was pared by 8 bases and J by 0 bases, with 21 bases between. The CDR3 is CSLRRGSGDSTDTQYF. The DNA of the CDR3 is TGCAGCTTACGCAGAGGTTCAGGGGACAGCACAGATACGCAGTATTTT.

The chain couples TRBV5-1 to TRBJ2-1; TRBD1 aligns across 8 bases. Trimming removed 4 bases from V and 2 bases from J; junction bases left unmatched: 5. Per the germline V gene, CDR1 is SGHRS and CDR2 is YFSETQ. CDR3 length equals 15 residues. The CDR3 coding sequence is TGCGCCAGCAGCGCCGGGACAGGACCCTACAATGAGCAGTTCTTC. It is translated as CASSAGTGPYNEQFF.

The V call is TRBV19, the J call TRBJ1-2, with 8 bases fitting TRBD1. CDR1 is LNHDA and CDR2 is SQIVND in the germline V gene (reference sequence). CDR3 size: 15 residues. V gave up 5 bases and J gave up 4 bases; unmatched junction bases: 9. The CDR3 sequence is CASSPRDRKVYGYTF. The DNA for the CDR3 is TGTGCCAGTAGTCCACGGGACAGGAAAGTCTATGGCTACACCTTC.

The chain recombines TRBV6-4 with TRBJ2-2; D not resolved. The germline gives CDR1 MRHNA, CDR2 SNTAGT. Trimming cost V 8 bases and J 1 base, with 5 bases left between them. The CDR3 extends over 12 amino acids. CDR3 nucleotides: TGTGCCAGCCTCGGGAACACCGGGGAGCTGTTTTTT. This codes for CASLGNTGELFF.

The chain couples TRBV4-1 to TRBJ2-2; D gene ambiguous. This CDR3 comprises 16 residues. The germline V gene encodes CDR1 MGHRA and CDR2 YSYEKL. The V gene lost 2 bases and the J gene lost 0 bases, with 10 bases spanning the gap. The CDR3 DNA is TGCGCCAGCAGCCAAATGGGCCAAGCGAACACCGGGGAGCTGTTTTTT. It is translated as CASSQMGQANTGELFF.

This chain joins TRBV4-2 and TRBJ2-5, with a possible D match to TRBD1 (6 bases). The J call is doubtful: the DNA matches TRBJ2-7 better. CDR3 length equals 15 residues. Germline lookup yields CDR1 LGHNA and CDR2 YNFKEQ. DNA of the CDR3: TGTGCCAGCAGCCAAATGCCGGACAGCACCTACGAGCAGTACTTC. Its translation: CASSQMPDSTYEQYF.

The chain couples TRBV7-8 to TRBJ2-2, with TRBD1 matching 9 bases. The ends lost 5 bases at V and 4 bases at J; junction bases unmatched: 2. Germline-derived CDR1 and CDR2 are SGHVS and FQNEAQ. CDR3 length equals 14 residues. The CDR3 region has the DNA TGTGCCAGCAGCACGACAGGGGGCACCGGGGAGCTGTTTTTT. Its protein is CASSTTGGTGELFF. The whole variable domain, filled in from reference TRBV7-8 and TRBJ2-2, reads GAGVSQSPRYKVAKRGQDVALRCDPISGHVSLFWYQQALGQGPEFLTYFQNEAQLDKSGLPSDRFFAERPEGSVSTLKIQRTQQEDSAVYLCASSTTGGTGELFFGEGSRLTVL.

The genes are TRBV10-3 and TRBJ1-1, with D uncertain. With 3 bases removed from V and 5 bases from J, the gap between germline ends came to 7 bases. The length of the CDR3 is 12 residues. Germline CDR1 reads ENHRY; CDR2 reads SYGVKD. CDR3 DNA: TGTGCCATCAGTGATTCGGGAACTGAAGCTTTCTTT. It specifies CAISDSGTEAFF.

The chain recombines TRBV5-1 with TRBJ2-2; D remains ambiguous. Germline V gene sequence: CDR1 SGHRS, CDR2 YFSETQ. The germline V and J ends were trimmed by 5 bases and 6 bases, with 17 bases remaining between them. The CDR3 totals 15 residues. CDR3: CASRPDPNRAGELFF. The DNA for the CDR3 is TGCGCCAGCAGGCCCGATCCAAACCGAGCCGGGGAGCTGTTTTTT.

The genes are TRBV5-8 and TRBJ1-5; D is perhaps TRBD1 (5 bases). V was shortened by 4 bases and J by 0 bases, with 14 bases between the two germline ends. This CDR3 spans 16 amino acids. Germline CDR1 is SGHTS and CDR2 is YDEGEE. The chain's CDR3 is CASSPAGQVSNQPQHF. As DNA, the CDR3 is TGTGCCAGCAGCCCGGCGGGGCAGGTTAGCAATCAGCCCCAGCATTTT.

The chain combines TRBV19 with TRBJ1-2; D is perhaps TRBD1 (6 bases). The V end was cut by 3 bases, the J end by 3 bases, with 17 bases between. In germline, CDR1 is LNHDA, CDR2 SQIVND (reference sequence). The CDR3 consists of 16 residues. CDR3 sequence: CASSMLGTGGDYGYTF. CDR3 nucleotide sequence: TGTGCCAGTAGTATGTTGGGGACGGGGGGCGACTATGGCTACACCTTC.

This chain uses TRBV30 with TRBJ2-1; 10 bases agree with TRBD1. The CDR3 is 18 residues long. CDR1 and CDR2 (germline): GTSNPN, SVGIG (reference sequence). Losses at the gene ends were 3 bases for V and 3 bases for J; bases not matched to a gene: 14. The CDR3, as DNA: TGTGCCTGGAGGACAGGGGGCGGGGGCCGCACGGGCTACAATGAGCAGTTCTTC. As protein: CAWRTGGGGRTGYNEQFF.

This rearrangement joins TRBV2 to TRBJ2-7; tentative D call: TRBD1 (5 bases). The CDR3 length is 15 residues. CDR1 and CDR2 (germline): SNHLY, FYNNEI. The V end was cut by 3 bases, the J end by 1 base, with 13 bases between. CDR3 in amino acids: CASSEVGALSYEQYF. The CDR3 DNA reads TGTGCCAGCAGTGAGGTAGGGGCCCTTTCCTACGAGCAGTACTTC. Using reference TRBV2 and TRBJ2-7 for the parts outside the CDR3, the full variable domain is EPEVTQTPSHQVTQMGQEVILRCVPISNHLYFYWYRQILGQKVEFLVSFYNNEISEKSEIFDDQFSVERPDGSNFTLKIRSTKLEDSAMYFCASSEVGALSYEQYFGPGTRLTVT.